This TCR beta chain stems from a study of blood T cell repertoires in COVID-19. Looking at the study overall: The United States, Italy and Spain were the sources of the acute and convalescent COVID-19 samples. From T cells, B-cell-depleted T cells, or PBMCs came the material, which was cDNA or gDNA.

In the authors' workflow: Quantification of nucleated cells was approximated via reference gene primer amplification. TCRdb keeps only in-frame clones here, not all; method: immunoSEQ multiplex PCR. The D gene and trimming were derived from the DNA, and the V and J assignments and clone size from that table. The repertoire includes roughly 300,000 clones, roughly 90% of them detected once, and over 8% sits in the top ten. In its sample, this clone was seen once. Trimming cost V 2 bases and J 3 bases; bases outside gene matches: 7. Germline values: CDR1 SGHTA, CDR2 FQGNSA. This CDR3 region has 17 residues.

This chain connects TRBV7-2 to TRBJ2-3; 11 nucleotides align to TRBD2. The sequencing input was peripheral blood. This TCR came from a man younger than 30 with active or convalescent COVID-19. For the CDR3, the DNA is TGTGCCAGCAGCTTAAGTTCTAGCGGGGGGTGGACAGATACGCAGTATTTT. Protein: CASSLSSSGGWTDTQYF.